Listed below are T cell receptor beta chains from one sample, sequenced in a study of blood T cell repertoires in COVID-19. The table came from immunoSEQ multiplex PCR; TCRdb's copy has only in-frame clones and leaves some out. Of over 100,000 clones in the sample, 90% were seen once. Sequencing input: peripheral blood. The receptors were sampled from a human donor in a cohort sampled during active COVID-19. Each CDR3 is given with its conserved first and last residue. Fields, in order: clone size, D gene, V gene, CDR3 protein. A D gene is named only where the DNA matches it firmly. Where a row states a size, it is once, few, many or the class of an expanded clone; other rows omit it.

clone size: -
D gene: -
V gene: TRBV24-1
CDR3 protein: CATSVLDRFQETQYF

clone size: -
D gene: TRBD1
V gene: TRBV10-1
CDR3 protein: CASSEPGQGPSNQPQHF

clone size: -
D gene: -
V gene: TRBV7-9
CDR3 protein: CASSLEGSTDTQYF

clone size: -
D gene: -
V gene: TRBV19
CDR3 protein: CASSTPPRVLENIQYF

clone size: -
D gene: -
V gene: TRBV4-3
CDR3 protein: CASSQEEGSSYEQYF

clone size: -
D gene: -
V gene: TRBV5-1
CDR3 protein: CASSSDPGSTDTQYF

clone size: few
D gene: TRBD2
V gene: TRBV7-9
CDR3 protein: CASRGLAGASNTGELFF

clone size: once
D gene: -
V gene: TRBV2
CDR3 protein: CASKNRNLYGYTF

clone size: -
D gene: TRBD1
V gene: TRBV19
CDR3 protein: CASSIRGLGYTF

clone size: -
D gene: -
V gene: TRBV5-1
CDR3 protein: CASSLADTGHINEQFF

clone size: -
D gene: -
V gene: TRBV5-1
CDR3 protein: CASSPTPTGNQPQHF

clone size: -
D gene: -
V gene: TRBV4-2
CDR3 protein: CASSQEIGELFF

clone size: -
D gene: TRBD2
V gene: TRBV6-5
CDR3 protein: CASSILAGDQETQYF

clone size: -
D gene: -
V gene: TRBV7-9
CDR3 protein: CASSPLLANNEQFF

clone size: -
D gene: -
V gene: TRBV9
CDR3 protein: CASSGGLTTEAFF

clone size: -
D gene: -
V gene: TRBV3-1/TRBV3-2
CDR3 protein: CASSQGRNTEAFF

clone size: -
D gene: -
V gene: TRBV9
CDR3 protein: CASSVSPGLASTDTQYF

clone size: -
D gene: -
V gene: TRBV27
CDR3 protein: CASSLTSATVYRVGGYTF

clone size: -
D gene: TRBD1
V gene: TRBV11-3
CDR3 protein: CASSPRTGGAYEQYF

clone size: once
D gene: TRBD1
V gene: TRBV18
CDR3 protein: CASSPPGQARTEAFF

clone size: once
D gene: TRBD2
V gene: TRBV29-1
CDR3 protein: CSVEGEAGGFYNEQFF

clone size: -
D gene: -
V gene: TRBV2
CDR3 protein: CASSDEAASYEQYF

clone size: -
D gene: -
V gene: TRBV6-2/TRBV6-3
CDR3 protein: CASSYFRDSPLHF

clone size: -
D gene: -
V gene: TRBV5-4
CDR3 protein: CASSLSQGTYNEQFF

clone size: -
D gene: -
V gene: TRBV12-3/TRBV12-4
CDR3 protein: CASSLERWREAFF

clone size: -
D gene: TRBD1
V gene: TRBV7-2
CDR3 protein: CASSLTGGAPGELFF

clone size: once
D gene: -
V gene: TRBV4-1
CDR3 protein: CASSQVLGGNTEAFF

clone size: -
D gene: -
V gene: TRBV27
CDR3 protein: CASSLLPGYGELFF

clone size: -
D gene: TRBD1
V gene: TRBV5-1
CDR3 protein: CASSGVTGGQETQYF

clone size: -
D gene: -
V gene: TRBV11-3
CDR3 protein: CASSFRGNTDTQYF

clone size: -
D gene: TRBD2
V gene: TRBV7-9
CDR3 protein: CASSFPTSDRDEQFF

clone size: -
D gene: TRBD2
V gene: TRBV7-2
CDR3 protein: CASRLGTSGVDEQFF

clone size: -
D gene: TRBD1
V gene: TRBV5-4
CDR3 protein: CASSLRQGVTGELFF

clone size: -
D gene: TRBD2
V gene: TRBV27
CDR3 protein: CASSLSGTSGSFNEQFF

clone size: -
D gene: -
V gene: TRBV5-6
CDR3 protein: CASSLMEGLETQYF

clone size: few
D gene: TRBD2
V gene: TRBV2
CDR3 protein: CASTVERGSYNEQFF

clone size: -
D gene: -
V gene: TRBV5-6
CDR3 protein: CASSQGFNQPQHF

clone size: -
D gene: TRBD2
V gene: TRBV19
CDR3 protein: CASSVQLAGVYEQYF

clone size: -
D gene: -
V gene: TRBV5-4
CDR3 protein: CASSRDFYSNEQFF

clone size: -
D gene: -
V gene: TRBV15
CDR3 protein: CATSKSRDNFHEQYF

clone size: -
D gene: -
V gene: TRBV5-1
CDR3 protein: CASSLLVKGTGELFF

clone size: -
D gene: TRBD2
V gene: TRBV6-4
CDR3 protein: CASSPSGGATGELFF

clone size: -
D gene: -
V gene: TRBV5-1
CDR3 protein: CASSIQGQETQYF

clone size: -
D gene: -
V gene: TRBV23-1
CDR3 protein: CASSQSNHRGLAKNIQYF

clone size: -
D gene: TRBD1
V gene: TRBV18
CDR3 protein: CASSPVPSQGATEAFF

clone size: -
D gene: -
V gene: TRBV6-1
CDR3 protein: CASSDDISYEQYF

clone size: -
D gene: TRBD2
V gene: TRBV28
CDR3 protein: CASPPSSGRNNEQFF